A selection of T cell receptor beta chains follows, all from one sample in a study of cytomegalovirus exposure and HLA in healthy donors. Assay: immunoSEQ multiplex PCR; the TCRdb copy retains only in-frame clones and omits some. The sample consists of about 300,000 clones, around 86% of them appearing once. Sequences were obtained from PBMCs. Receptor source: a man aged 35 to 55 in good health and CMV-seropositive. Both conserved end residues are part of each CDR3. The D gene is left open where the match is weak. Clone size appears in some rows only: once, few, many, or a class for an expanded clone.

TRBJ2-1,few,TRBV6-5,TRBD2,TGTGCCAGCAGCGTGACTAGCGGATACAATGAGCAGTTCTTC,CASSVTSGYNEQFF
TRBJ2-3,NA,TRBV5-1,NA,TGCGCCAGCAGCTTCCCGGGCCTATCAGGGGATACGCAGTATTTT,CASSFPGLSGDTQYF
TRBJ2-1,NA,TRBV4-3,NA,TGCGCCAGCAGCCAAGAGGTGAGCTCCTACAATGAGCAGTTCTTC,CASSQEVSSYNEQFF
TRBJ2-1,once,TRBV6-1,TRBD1,TGTGCCAGCGAGCAGGGGGCCGCTGAGCAGTTCTTC,CASEQGAAEQFF
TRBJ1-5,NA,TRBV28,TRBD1,TGTGCCAGCAGTTTGTTCCCCAGGGGGGGCAATCAGCCCCAGCATTTT,CASSLFPRGGNQPQHF
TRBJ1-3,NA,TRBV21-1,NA,TGTGCCAGCAGCAAAGCAGGAAGGACAGGGGATTTGGACACCATATATTTT,CASSKAGRTGDLDTIYF
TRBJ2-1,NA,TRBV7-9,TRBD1,TGTGCCAGCAGCAAGGGGACAGGCTCAAGCCTCTTC,CASSKGTGSSLF
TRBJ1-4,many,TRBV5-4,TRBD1,TGTGCCAGCAGCTTTCAGGGGGCTCGGGAAAAACTGTTTTTT,CASSFQGAREKLFF
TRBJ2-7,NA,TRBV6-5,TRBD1,TGTGCCAGCAGTTCACAGGGGGTTGCCTACGAGCAGTACTTC,CASSSQGVAYEQYF
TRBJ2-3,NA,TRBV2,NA,TGTGCCAGCAGTGCTGAACAGAGCACAGATACGCAGTATTTT,CASSAEQSTDTQYF
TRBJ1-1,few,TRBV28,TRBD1,TGTGCCAGCACCTCTTCATTACGGGACAGTCAAGCTTTCTTT,CASTSSLRDSQAFF
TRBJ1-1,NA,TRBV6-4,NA,TGTGCCAGCAGTGAACCAGCGGGGACGAACACTGAAGCTTTCTTT,CASSEPAGTNTEAFF
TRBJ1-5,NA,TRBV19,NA,TGTGCCAGTAGTCGGGGGACTTACCCCCGGCCCCAGCATTTT,CASSRGTYPRPQHF
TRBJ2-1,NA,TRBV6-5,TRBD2,TGTGCCAGCAGAGGGACTAGCCGTGACAATGAGCAGTTCTTC,CASRGTSRDNEQFF
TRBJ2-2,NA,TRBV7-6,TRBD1,TGTGCCAGCAGCCCGGACAGGGCGAACACCGGGGAGCTGTTTTTT,CASSPDRANTGELFF
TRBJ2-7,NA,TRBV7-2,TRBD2,TGTGCCAGCAGCTTAGTCAGCAGGAGTCTAGCGGGAGGCGAGCAGTACTTC,CASSLVSRSLAGGEQYF